The clone carrying this T cell receptor (beta chain) was found a few times. One end of the junction does not line up with germline, which may come from a read error. Data came from immunoSEQ multiplex PCR; TCRdb stores just in-frame clones and leaves some out. The sample records some 170,000 clones, approximately 80% being singletons. The entry originates in a study of blood T cell repertoires in COVID-19. This receptor was taken from a woman aged 40-49 years with COVID-19, enrolled during active disease. Sample: peripheral blood.

CDR3: CASGLAPESQYF. The DNA for the CDR3 is TGTGCCAGCGGACTAGCCCCGGAGAGCCAGTACTTC. V is TRBV10-3 and J is TRBJ2-5, with 8 bases matching TRBD2. CDR1 and CDR2 (germline): ENHRY, SYGVKD. The CDR3 is 12 residues long.